These 20 T cell receptor beta chains came from one sample sequenced in a study of tumor and adjacent non-tumor tissue in lung cancer. A modified ARM-PCR protocol with three rounds of nested PCR amplified TCRbeta. TCRdb reprocessed the multiplex PCR reads via MiXCR and lists one record per CDR3 protein. Among 120,000 to 150,000 distinct CDR3 sequences listed, around two thirds were seen once. RNA was extracted from bulk tissue without any cell sorting. The specimen was lung tumor tissue. These TCRs come from a man in his sixties with small cell lung cancer.

In this sample, this clonotype turned up many times. V and J are TRBV12-3 or TRBV12-4 and TRBJ2-1; D not certain. The CDR3 spans 12 residues. The V gene lost 5 bases and the J gene lost 7 bases, with 9 bases spanning the gap. The CDR3, as DNA: TGTGCCAGCAGTCCCTGGGGTAATGAGCAGTTCTTC. It translates to CASSPWGNEQFF.

V and J are TRBV10-2 and TRBJ2-7; the match to TRBD1 covers 7 bases. This CDR3 has 15 amino acids. Trimming took 6 bases from V and 3 from J; bases not matched to a gene: 11. Germline values: CDR1 WSHSY, CDR2 SAAADI. The CDR3 sequence: CASSTRDSVNYEQYF. CDR3 DNA sequence: TGCGCCAGCAGCACCCGGGACAGTGTTAACTACGAGCAGTACTTC.

This sequence joins TRBV6-1 and TRBJ2-2; perhaps TRBD2 as D (5 bases). This CDR3 contains 16 residues. V gave up 1 base and J gave up 14 bases, with 23 bases separating them. Germline values: CDR1 MNHNS, CDR2 SASEGT. The DNA for the CDR3 is TGTGCCAGCAGTGAAGACCATGGCATGCCGGCCGGGAAACTGTTTTTT. Its translation: CASSEDHGMPAGKLFF.

Comment on this clonotype: Germline is not matched at one junction end, which may reflect a read error. The chain carries TRBV20-1 and TRBJ2-7; TRBD2 matches 11 bases. This CDR3 region has 15 residues. Germline V gene lookup returns CDR1 DFQATT and CDR2 SNEGSKA (reference sequence). CDR3 nucleotide sequence: TGCAGTGCTAGAAAACTAGCGGGAGTATGGTACGAACAGTACTTC. Translated: CSARKLAGVWYEQYF.

This clonotype turned up a few times. The chain employs TRBV12-3 or TRBV12-4 and TRBJ1-4; 8 bases fit TRBD1. Trimming cost V 5 bases and J 8 bases; bases outside gene matches: 4. The CDR3 is made up of 13 amino acids. The CDR3 reads CASSPRQGEKLFF. The CDR3 nucleotides read TGTGCCAGCAGTCCGCGACAGGGGGAAAAACTGTTTTTT.

The chain is built from TRBV5-4 and TRBJ2-3, with D perhaps matching TRBD1 or TRBD2 (5 bases each). CDR3 length: 17 residues. Germline CDR1 SGHNT, CDR2 YYREEE (reference sequence). CDR3 region: CVSSLAQGAEGTDTQYF. The CDR3, as DNA: TGTGTCAGTAGCTTGGCCCAGGGAGCGGAGGGCACAGATACGCAGTATTTT.

The chain recombines TRBV20-1 with TRBJ2-3; a weak D match, TRBD2 (6 bases). Germline-derived CDR1 and CDR2 are DFQATT and SNEGSKA (reference sequence). There are 16 residues in the CDR3. The germline V and J ends were trimmed by 3 bases and 0 bases, with 16 bases remaining between them. CDR3 residues: CSASTSNGTSTDTQYF. The CDR3 coding sequence is TGCAGTGCTAGCACGTCTAACGGGACTAGCACAGATACGCAGTATTTT.

This chain uses TRBV12-3 or TRBV12-4 with TRBJ1-1; D uncertain. V was trimmed by 7 bases and J by 3 bases, leaving 9 bases between them. The CDR3 spans 12 residues. CDR3 nucleotides: TGTGCCAGCACCCTTTGGTACACTGAAGCTTTCTTT. Translated, it gives CASTLWYTEAFF.

Regarding this clonotype: It may be a read error: a sequence one base away is much more abundant. V gene TRBV20-1 combines with J gene TRBJ2-1; TRBD1 or TRBD2 may be the D gene (6 bases each). Germline assignment: CDR1 DFQATT and CDR2 SNEGSKA (reference sequence). The CDR3 covers 14 residues. CDR3 coding DNA: TGCAGTGCTAAGGGGGGAAGCTCCTACAATGAGCAGCTCTTC. As protein: CSAKGGSSYNEQLF.

The CDR3 sequence is CASDTGTGSGSGPYEQYF. The CDR3 DNA reads as TGTGCCAGCGACACCGGGACAGGTTCCGGGAGTGGTCCGTACGAGCAGTACTTC. V is TRBV28 and J is TRBJ2-7; 8 bases align to TRBD1. Germline assignment: CDR1 MDHEN and CDR2 SYDVKM. Losses at the gene ends were 8 bases for V and 4 bases for J; bases not matched to a gene: 22. This CDR3 contains 18 residues.

With respect to this clonotype: Just one base apart from a much larger clone, this may be a read error. The rearrangement uses TRBV12-3 or TRBV12-4 and TRBJ2-7; no definite D call. CDR3 length: 12 residues. The CDR3 sequence: CANSLRLMEQYF. CDR3 nucleotides: TGTGCCAACAGTTTGCGACTTATGGAGCAGTACTTC.

This clonotype was counted a few times. V usage is TRBV28 and J usage is TRBJ1-4; 7 bases map to TRBD1. Germline CDR1 reads MDHEN; CDR2 reads SYDVKM. J was trimmed by 8 bases and V by 5 bases; bases with no gene match: 8. The CDR3 contains 14 residues. CDR3 bases: TGTGCCAGCAGTCAGGAGGGGGCGCGGGAAAAACTGTTTTTT. Protein sequence: CASSQEGAREKLFF.

As to this clonotype: The conserved phenylalanine or tryptophan is not found at the CDR3 terminus, so this likely reflects a read error. The gene calls are TRBV6-2 or TRBV6-3 and TRBJ1-1; D unclear. The CDR3 loop spans 12 amino acids. In germline, CDR1 is MNHEY, CDR2 SVGEGT. Trimming left V 10 bases short and J 2 bases short, with 11 bases between. The CDR3 protein is CAIRRENTEAFV. The CDR3 DNA follows: TGTGCCATCAGAAGGGAAAACACTGAAGCTTTCGTT.

Concerning this clonotype itself: It may be a read error: a sequence one base away is much more abundant. This chain joins TRBV20-1 and TRBJ2-3; 8 bases are shared with TRBD2. Looked up from germline, CDR1 is DFQATT and CDR2 is SNEGSKA (reference sequence). CDR3 length: 14 residues. CDR3 amino acids: CIATSGGARDTQYF. The CDR3 DNA reads TGCATTGCTACCTCGGGGGGGGCTCGAGATACGCAGTATTTT.

This clonotype was seen a handful of times. V gene TRBV7-8 combines with J gene TRBJ2-7; D might be TRBD1 (6 bases). The CDR3 spans 14 residues. Trimming removed 5 bases at V and 3 bases at J, with 14 bases between. Germline V lookup: CDR1 SGHVS, CDR2 FQNEAQ. CDR3 DNA: TGTGCCAGCAGCCTAGATACAGGGATCTACGAGCAGTACGTC. Its protein product is CASSLDTGIYEQYV.

This clonotype was recorded once. The junction shows a germline mismatch at one end, possibly a read error. The chain recombines TRBV29-1 with TRBJ2-7; D remains unclear. The germline CDR1 and CDR2 sequences are SQVTM and ANQGSEA. The CDR3 length is 14 residues. CDR3 coding DNA: TGCAGTGTTGCTCCTGTGAGCGCTTCCTACGAGCAGTACTTC. It specifies CSVAPVSASYEQYF.

A single count supports this clonotype. A read error may be the cause here, since a much bigger clone is one base away. This chain connects TRBV20-1 to TRBJ1-2; 7 positions match TRBD1. V was pared by 6 bases and J by 4 bases, with 17 bases of the junction left unmatched. The CDR3 has 16 residues. Looked up from germline, CDR1 is DFQATT and CDR2 is SNEGSKA (reference sequence). CDR3 amino acids: CSAPTGHTSYGYGYTF. The CDR3 DNA is TGCAGTGCCCCGACAGGGCATACCAGCTACGGCTATGGCTACACCTTC.

Concerning this clonotype itself: Since the CDR3 does not end with the conserved phenylalanine or tryptophan, this likely comes from a read error. The chain couples TRBV11-2 to TRBJ2-4; TRBD2 matches 11 bases. CDR1 and CDR2 (germline): SGHAT, FQNNGV. This CDR3 has 17 residues. Written as DNA, the CDR3 is TGTGCCAGCAGCGGAAAACCGGGACTAGCGGTCAAAATCATTCAGTACCAC. Its translation is CASSGKPGLAVKIIQYH.

Worth noting for this clonotype: It is likely a read error, because the conserved phenylalanine at the end of the CDR3 is missing. The chain couples TRBV5-1 to TRBJ1-2; 8 nucleotides agree with TRBD1. Germline CDR1 and CDR2: SGHRS and YFSETQ. This CDR3 has 12 amino acids. V was pared by 4 bases and J by 6 bases, with 2 bases of the junction left unmatched. The CDR3 loop is CASSTGQDGYTS. DNA for the CDR3: TGCGCCAGCAGCACGGGACAGGATGGCTACACCTCC.

This clonotype showed up just a few times. This chain joins TRBV19 and TRBJ1-2; 7 nucleotides agree with TRBD1. CDR1 LNHDA and CDR2 SQIVND come from the germline V gene (reference sequence). Germline trimming cut 2 bases from V and 7 bases from J; bases unmatched to any gene: 4. The CDR3 covers 13 residues. The CDR3 bases are TGTGCCAGTAGTATATGGACAGGACCTGGCTACACCTTC. Protein: CASSIWTGPGYTF.